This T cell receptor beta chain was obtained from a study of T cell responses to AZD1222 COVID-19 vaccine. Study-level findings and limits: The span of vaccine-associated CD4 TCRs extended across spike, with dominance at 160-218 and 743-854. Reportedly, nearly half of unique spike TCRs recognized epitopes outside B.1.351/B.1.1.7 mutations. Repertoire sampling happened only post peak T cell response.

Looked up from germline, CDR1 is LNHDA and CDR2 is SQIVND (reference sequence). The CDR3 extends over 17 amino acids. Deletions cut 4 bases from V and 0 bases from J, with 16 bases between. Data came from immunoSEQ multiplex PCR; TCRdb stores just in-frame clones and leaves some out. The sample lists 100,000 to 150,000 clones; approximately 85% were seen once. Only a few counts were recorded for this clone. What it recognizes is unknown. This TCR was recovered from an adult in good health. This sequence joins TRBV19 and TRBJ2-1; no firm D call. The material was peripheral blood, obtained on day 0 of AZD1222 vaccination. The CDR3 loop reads CASSTLSTASSYNEQFF. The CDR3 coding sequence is TGTGCCAGTAGTACCCTTTCGACGGCTAGCTCCTACAATGAGCAGTTCTTC.